This TCR beta chain was recovered during a study of blood T cell repertoires in COVID-19. Study background: PBMCs, B-cell-depleted T cells, or T cells provided the cDNA or gDNA that made up the material.

Cohorts were based on clinical histories the participants reported. Source study methods: Amplification from reference gene primers served as the basis for estimated nucleated cell counts. Profiling relied on immunoSEQ multiplex PCR, and the TCRdb table lists in-frame clones only, not all of them. V and J calls and clone size follow that table, whereas D and trimming were derived from the DNA. The table lists 150,000 to 200,000 clones, 89% of them singletons. Sequencing was performed on PBMCs or T cells enriched from blood (not recorded which). This receptor was obtained from a young woman who had recovered from COVID-19.

CDR3 nucleotides: TGTGCCAGCAGCCATCTGACAGGGAACTATGGCTACACCTTC. This codes for CASSHLTGNYGYTF. This chain links TRBV3-1 (or the pseudogene TRBV3-2) with TRBJ1-2; 7 positions match TRBD1. The CDR3 runs 14 residues. V lost 3 bases and J lost 2; bases outside the gene matches: 3. The germline V gene has CDR1 LGHDT and CDR2 YNNKEL (reference sequence).